Below, one T cell receptor (beta chain) is given with its context. What it binds is not known. The data derive from a study of T cells in pancreatic ductal adenocarcinoma. Whole-study results and caveats: Compared with tumor, blood showed more total productive templates and roughly 8-fold more clonotypes. No significant tumor-blood clonality difference; means were about 0.1 and 0.065.

Generated by immunoSEQ multiplex PCR, the TCRdb table keeps only in-frame clones and is missing some. The sample holds some 4,500 clones, 68% seen once. Trimming removed 7 bases at V and 0 bases at J, with 12 bases between. From germline, CDR1 is MNHNY and CDR2 SVGAGI (reference sequence). The CDR3 is 14 amino acids. No neoadjuvant therapy was given to the selected pancreatic ductal adenocarcinoma patients before their surgery. The chain carries TRBV6-6 and TRBJ1-2; D may be TRBD1 (6 bases). The sample taken for sequencing was pancreatic tumor tissue. This receptor was identified in a human donor with pancreatic ductal adenocarcinoma. CDR3 residues: CASTQGGSNYGYTF. As DNA, the CDR3 is TGTGCCAGCACCCAAGGGGGATCTAACTATGGCTACACCTTC.